These 29 T cell receptor beta chains were sequenced from one sample in a study of blood T cell repertoires in COVID-19. Using immunoSEQ multiplex PCR, the repertoire was profiled, and TCRdb retains in-frame clones only, with some absent. The table shows 130,000 to 150,000 clones, with approximately 90% occurring only once. The sample consisted of peripheral blood. These receptors all stem from a human donor in a cohort sampled during active COVID-19.

The CDR3 bases are TGTGCCAGCAGCTCTTACCGCGTGCACAGGGGGAATGAAAAACTGTTTTTT. The encoded protein is CASSSYRVHRGNEKLFF. This sequence joins TRBV5-6 and TRBJ1-4; 8 nucleotides match TRBD1. J gave up 5 bases and V 3 bases, and 12 bases lay outside the gene matches. CDR3 length: 17 residues. The germline gives CDR1 SGHDT, CDR2 YYEEEE.

The chain combines TRBV5-4 with TRBJ2-7, with TRBD2 identical over 7 bases. Germline V gives CDR1 SGHNT, CDR2 YYREEE (reference sequence). The V gene end was trimmed by 0 bases and the J gene end by 3 bases; junction bases not matched to a gene: 6. CDR3 length equals 15 residues. In nucleotides, the CDR3 is TGTGCCAGCAGCTTGGCCGGGACTACCAACTACGAGCAGTACTTC. Protein: CASSLAGTTNYEQYF.

This rearrangement joins TRBV29-1 to TRBJ1-1; D unclear. Germline CDR1 reads SQVTM; CDR2 reads ANQGSEA. The CDR3 consists of 13 residues. V was clipped by 0 bases and J by 6 bases, with 11 bases between them. The CDR3 nucleotides read TGCAGCGTTGAAGATGGGAGGGCGGCTGAAGCTTTCTTT. Translated: CSVEDGRAAEAFF. Looking up the rest from reference TRBV29-1 and TRBJ1-1 gives the full variable domain: SAVISQKPSRDICQRGTSLTIQCQVDSQVTMMFWYRQQPGQSLTLIATANQGSEATYESGFVIDKFPISRPNLTFSTLTVSNMSPEDSSIYLCSVEDGRAAEAFFGQGTRLTVV.

This chain joins TRBV27 and TRBJ1-2; perhaps TRBD1 as D (6 bases). The CDR3 loop spans 14 amino acids. Germline values: CDR1 MNHEY, CDR2 SMNVEV (reference sequence). The V gene lost 3 bases and the J gene lost 4 bases, with 12 bases spanning the gap. CDR3 nucleotides: TGTGCCAGCAGTTTGGGTGTAGGGGGCTATGGCTACACCTTC. Protein: CASSLGVGGYGYTF.

The rearrangement links TRBV5-8 to TRBJ1-2; tentatively, D is TRBD1 (6 bases). Deletions cut 1 base from V and 4 bases from J, with 26 bases between. CDR1 is SGHTS and CDR2 is YDEGEE in the germline V gene. The CDR3 has 19 residues. The CDR3 bases are TGTGCCAGCAGCTTGTCTTTCGGGTCGGGACAATTTCTTCGCTATGGCTACACCTTC. It specifies CASSLSFGSGQFLRYGYTF.

V is TRBV4-3 and J is TRBJ1-4; possibly TRBD1 for D (6 bases). Germline CDR1 LGHNA, CDR2 YSLEER. V lost 4 bases and J lost 1, with 13 bases in between. The CDR3 runs 16 residues. The CDR3 DNA sequence: TGCGCCAGCAGCCTCTACCACAGGGAAACTAATGAAAAACTGTTTTTT. Its translation is CASSLYHRETNEKLFF.

The genes are TRBV7-9 and TRBJ1-1; D gene uncertain. This CDR3 has 11 residues. The germline V and J ends were trimmed by 8 bases and 6 bases, with 10 bases remaining between them. CDR1 and CDR2 from the germline V gene are SEHNR and FQNEAQ (reference sequence). CDR3 bases: TGTGCCAGCCAAGAGGTAGCTGAAGCTTTCTTT. Protein: CASQEVAEAFF.

The CDR3 reads CASSLGQQGITYEQYF. The DNA for the CDR3 is TGCGCCAGCAGCTTGGGTCAACAGGGGATCACCTACGAGCAGTACTTC. The chain couples TRBV5-1 to TRBJ2-7, with 7 bases lining up with TRBD1. The V segment lost 0 bases and the J segment 2 bases; nucleotides outside the gene matches: 8. CDR1 is SGHRS, CDR2 YFSETQ, per germline. This CDR3 is built from 16 residues.

The count of this clone is one. Written as DNA, the CDR3 is TGTGCCAGCAGTTTATCCCCAGGGTCGGGCACCGGGGAGCTGTTTTTT. This encodes CASSLSPGSGTGELFF. V gene TRBV27 combines with J gene TRBJ2-2, with a possible D match to TRBD1 (5 bases). The V gene's germline CDR1 is MNHEY and CDR2 SMNVEV (reference sequence). Trimming took 0 bases from V and 4 from J, leaving 12 bases between them. CDR3 length equals 16 residues.

The V gene is TRBV10-3, the J gene TRBJ1-1; TRBD1 aligns across 7 bases. The CDR3 loop spans 13 amino acids. The V gene's germline CDR1 is ENHRY and CDR2 SYGVKD. V trimming: 4 bases; J trimming: 6 bases; junction bases outside the gene matches: 5. CDR3 region: CAISGDGTAEAFF. The CDR3 nucleotides are TGTGCCATCAGTGGAGACGGGACAGCTGAAGCTTTCTTT.

This clone has only one observation. The chain is built from TRBV18 and TRBJ2-7; 9 bases match TRBD1. The CDR3 totals 13 residues. The V and J ends lost 4 bases and 3 bases, in that order; junction bases with no gene match: 1. In germline, CDR1 is KGHSH, CDR2 LQKENI. As DNA, the CDR3 is TGTGCCAGCTCACGGGACAGGGACTACGAGCAGTACTTC. Protein sequence: CASSRDRDYEQYF.

The rearrangement joins TRBV4-1 to TRBJ1-4; 7 nucleotides agree with TRBD1. The CDR3 has 16 residues. The V segment lost 2 bases and the J segment 0 bases; nucleotides outside the gene matches: 3. Per the germline V gene, CDR1 is MGHRA and CDR2 is YSYEKL. This CDR3 is CASSQRDSTTNEKLFF. The CDR3 DNA reads TGCGCCAGCAGCCAAAGGGACAGTACAACTAATGAAAAACTGTTTTTT.

In this sample, this clone turned up a few times. The chain uses TRBV29-1 and TRBJ1-2; D remains unclear. V was shortened by 4 bases and J by 13 bases, with 13 bases between the two germline ends. Germline V gene sequence: CDR1 SQVTM, CDR2 ANQGSEA. The CDR3 consists of 10 residues. In nucleotides, the CDR3 is TGCAGCGTTGGCCAGCTAGGTATCACCTTC. Its translation is CSVGQLGITF.

The CDR3 DNA follows: TGCGCCAGCAGCTGGGTCACAGGGTCTGAAGCTTTCTTT. Its translation: CASSWVTGSEAFF. The rearrangement links TRBV5-1 to TRBJ1-1, with D maybe TRBD1 (6 bases). Deletions cut 3 bases from V and 6 bases from J, with 12 bases between. This CDR3 has 13 amino acids. Looked up from germline, CDR1 is SGHRS and CDR2 is YFSETQ.

The J gene is TRBJ2-3, the V gene TRBV5-1, with a weak D call TRBD1 (5 bases). V lost 4 bases to trimming and J lost 0 bases, with 9 bases between them. Looked up from germline, CDR1 is SGHRS and CDR2 is YFSETQ. The CDR3 has 14 residues. CDR3 loop: CASSVQVSTDTQYF. The CDR3, as DNA: TGCGCCAGCAGCGTACAGGTTAGCACAGATACGCAGTATTTT.

This chain joins TRBV5-4 and TRBJ2-4; D perhaps matches TRBD1 (7 bases). CDR3 length equals 14 residues. The V end was cut by 0 bases, the J end by 6 bases, with 10 bases between. Germline assignment: CDR1 SGHNT and CDR2 YYREEE (reference sequence). The CDR3 protein is CASSLGQGGNIQYF. In DNA form, the CDR3 reads TGTGCCAGCAGCTTGGGACAGGGAGGAAACATTCAGTACTTC. The full variable domain, with the rest looked up from reference TRBV5-4 and TRBJ2-4, is ETGVTQSPTHLIKTRGQQVTLRCSSQSGHNTVSWYQQALGQGPQFIFQYYREEENGRGNFPPRFSGLQFPNYSSELNVNALELDDSALYLCASSLGQGGNIQYFGAGTRLSVL.

V gene TRBV21-1 combines with J gene TRBJ1-1; the table assigns TRBD1, which was not confirmed against the DNA. TRBV21-1 is labeled a pseudogene. The CDR3 loop spans 14 amino acids. Written as DNA, the CDR3 is TGTGCCAGCAGCAAAGTGGAGGGGGCTCCTGAAGCTTTCTTT. Translation gives CASSKVEGAPEAFF.

V and J are TRBV7-8 and TRBJ1-5; D is unresolved. The CDR3 has 13 amino acids. Trimming stripped 5 bases from V and 7 bases from J, with 12 bases between. CDR1 is SGHVS and CDR2 is FQNEAQ in the germline V gene. CDR3 in DNA: TGTGCCAGCAGCACAGCGGATAGGCAGCCCCAGCATTTT. Amino acids: CASSTADRQPQHF.

This clone was counted at least ten times. V and J are TRBV9 and TRBJ1-2; 9 bases line up with TRBD1. V dropped 3 bases and J dropped 8; count of bases not matched to a gene: 5. Germline loops: CDR1 SGDLS, CDR2 YYNGEE. The length of the CDR3 is 13 residues. CDR3 DNA sequence: TGTGCCAGCAGCGCGGGGACAGGGCCAGGCTACACCTTC. Translation: CASSAGTGPGYTF.

The chain has TRBV5-8 and TRBJ2-2, with D possibly TRBD1 on 6 matching bases. The CDR3 sequence is 16 residues long. Germline V gene data show CDR1 as SGHTS and CDR2 as YDEGEE. The V gene lost 3 bases and the J gene lost 4 bases, with 16 bases spanning the gap. DNA of the CDR3: TGTGCCAGCAGCTCCGGCAGGGGTTCGGTCACCGGGGAGCTGTTTTTT. Translating it yields CASSSGRGSVTGELFF.

The J gene is TRBJ2-1, the V gene TRBV11-3, with D tentatively TRBD1 (6 bases). V was clipped by 5 bases and J by 8 bases, with 19 bases between them. This CDR3 comprises 15 residues. CDR1 and CDR2 (germline): SGHNT, YENEEA. Here the CDR3 reads CASSLSGTLVDEQFF. DNA of the CDR3: TGTGCCAGCAGCCTATCCGGGACATTAGTCGATGAGCAGTTCTTC.

The chain couples TRBV6-2 or TRBV6-3 to TRBJ1-1, with D hard to call. The germline V gene encodes CDR1 MNHEY and CDR2 SVGEGT. V lost 5 bases and J lost 4, with 11 bases in between. The CDR3 is made up of 13 amino acids. CDR3 in DNA: TGTGCCAGCAGTCCCGCAGTGTTCACTGAAGCTTTCTTT. Translation: CASSPAVFTEAFF.

This chain links TRBV5-1 with TRBJ2-6, with 7 bases identical to TRBD1. Germline V gene data show CDR1 as SGHRS and CDR2 as YFSETQ. Trimming removed 4 bases from V and 4 bases from J; junction bases left unmatched: 8. This CDR3 contains 16 residues. The CDR3 nucleotides are TGCGCCAGCAGCGCCCAGACAGGGTCCGGGGCCAACGTCCTGACTTTC. Translating it yields CASSAQTGSGANVLTF.

As for this clone: At the DNA level, this CDR3 is encoded by other sequences in the same sample as well. This chain joins TRBV5-1 and TRBJ2-7; 15 nucleotides line up with TRBD2. The CDR3 sequence is 16 residues long. Germline CDR1 and CDR2: SGHRS and YFSETQ. The trim removed 2 bases at V and 2 bases at J, leaving 2 bases unmatched. The CDR3 loop is CASSLGTSGGTYEQYF. The DNA for the CDR3 is TGCGCCAGCAGCTTAGGGACTAGCGGGGGGACCTACGAGCAGTACTTC.

The chain combines TRBV3-1 (or the pseudogene TRBV3-2) with TRBJ1-1; 7 bases line up with TRBD1. Per the germline V gene, CDR1 is LGHDT and CDR2 is YNNKEL (reference sequence). Trimming took 1 base from V and 1 from J; bases not matched to a gene: 6. The CDR3 length is 16 residues. The CDR3 region has the DNA TGTGCCAGCAGCCAAGGTCGTCGGACAGGGAACACTGAAGCTTTCTTT. Residues: CASSQGRRTGNTEAFF.

This chain uses TRBV5-8 with TRBJ2-1, with D possibly being TRBD1 (6 bases). CDR1 SGHTS and CDR2 YDEGEE come from the germline V gene. This CDR3 region has 12 residues. Trimming pared 2 bases from V and 8 bases from J, leaving 8 bases between. This CDR3 reads CASSLQGDEQFF. The CDR3 coding sequence is TGTGCCAGCAGCTTACAGGGCGATGAGCAGTTCTTC.

V gene TRBV6-5 combines with J gene TRBJ1-1; the match to TRBD1 covers 8 bases. Trimming took 5 bases from V and 7 from J; bases not matched to a gene: 6. The CDR3 sequence is 13 residues long. CDR1 is MNHEY, CDR2 SVGAGI, per germline. The CDR3 bases are TGTGCCAGCAGTCCCGGACAGGGTGTTGAAGCTTTCTTT. Translated: CASSPGQGVEAFF.

The rearrangement joins TRBV7-9 to TRBJ1-3, with D unclear. Germline V CDR1 and CDR2: SEHNR, FQNEAQ (reference sequence). V was shortened by 7 bases and J by 4 bases, with 14 bases between the two germline ends. CDR3 length equals 14 residues. CDR3 bases: TGTGCCAGCACCAAAAGGACTGGAGGAAACACCATATATTTT. This gives the protein CASTKRTGGNTIYF.

The chain links TRBV14 to TRBJ1-1; TRBD1 is a possible D gene (5 bases). The ends were cut back, 4 bases at V and 7 bases at J, with 10 bases in the middle. The germline gives CDR1 SGHDN, CDR2 FVKESK. This CDR3 is 12 amino acids long. CDR3 coding DNA: TGTGCCAGCAGCCTTGGGGCGATTGAAGCTTTCTTT. Its protein product is CASSLGAIEAFF.